A single sample is the source of the 20 T cell receptor beta chains below, sequenced in a study of cytomegalovirus exposure and HLA in healthy donors. The PCR contained 60 Vbeta and 13 Jbeta primers. Assay used: immunoSEQ multiplex PCR; TCRdb lists only in-frame clones, some missing. The sample contains around 200,000 clones, about four fifths of which appear only once. Sequences were obtained from PBMCs. Every receptor here comes from a woman in her forties or fifties in good health and CMV-seropositive.

As DNA, the CDR3 is TGCGCCAGCAGCTTGAGGCGGGGACGTGGCTACACCTTC. The encoded protein is CASSLRRGRGYTF. The rearrangement joins TRBV5-1 to TRBJ1-2, with D perhaps matching TRBD1 (5 bases). Germline assignment: CDR1 SGHRS and CDR2 YFSETQ. Trimming shortened V by 1 base and J by 7 bases, and 11 bases separated the two germline ends. The length of the CDR3 is 13 residues.

V is TRBV2 and J is TRBJ1-4, with 7 bases matching TRBD1. The CDR3 covers 13 residues. The junction had 10 bases not matched to a gene; V was cut back by 6 bases and J by 12 bases. In germline, CDR1 is SNHLY, CDR2 FYNNEI. In nucleotides, the CDR3 is TGTGCCAGCAGCCGACAGGGAGTGAGCCAACTGTTTTTT. It specifies CASSRQGVSQLFF. The full variable domain, its missing parts supplied by reference TRBV2 and TRBJ1-4, is EPEVTQTPSHQVTQMGQEVILRCVPISNHLYFYWYRQILGQKVEFLVSFYNNEISEKSEIFDDQFSVERPDGSNFTLKIRSTKLEDSAMYFCASSRQGVSQLFFGSGTQLSVL.

This sequence joins TRBV6-1 and TRBJ2-7; a weak D match, TRBD2 (6 bases). CDR1 MNHNS and CDR2 SASEGT come from the germline V gene. V shed 4 bases and J shed 8 bases, with 18 bases lying between them. The CDR3 extends over 14 amino acids. CDR3 amino acids: CASSVRGPFPQQYF. The CDR3 DNA is TGTGCCAGCAGTGTGCGGGGACCATTCCCCCAGCAGTACTTC.

The rearrangement uses TRBV28 and TRBJ1-1; 10 nucleotides agree with TRBD1. Germline V gene sequence: CDR1 MDHEN, CDR2 SYDVKM. V gave up 6 bases and J gave up 5 bases; unmatched junction bases: 6. The CDR3 covers 14 residues. CDR3 sequence reads: CASRHRDRGTEAFF. The CDR3 region has the DNA TGTGCCAGCAGGCACCGGGACAGGGGTACTGAAGCTTTCTTT.

The chain uses TRBV7-9 and TRBJ2-3, with unresolved D. The CDR3 sequence is 13 residues long. Germline assignment: CDR1 SEHNR and CDR2 FQNEAQ (reference sequence). V was shortened by 3 bases and J by 2 bases, with 6 bases between the two germline ends. This chain's CDR3 is CASSFQYTDTQYF. The CDR3 DNA reads as TGTGCCAGCAGCTTTCAGTACACAGATACGCAGTATTTT. The whole variable domain, filled in from reference TRBV7-9 and TRBJ2-3, reads DTGVSQNPRHKITKRGQNVTFRCDPISEHNRLYWYRQTLGQGPEFLTYFQNEAQLEKSRLLSDRFSAERPKGSFSTLEIQRTEQGDSAMYLCASSFQYTDTQYFGPGTRLTVL.

The chain has TRBV27 and TRBJ1-6; the D gene is possibly TRBD1 (5 bases). V dropped 3 bases and J dropped 7 bases, with 7 bases sitting between them. CDR3 length: 13 residues. The V gene's germline CDR1 is MNHEY and CDR2 SMNVEV (reference sequence). CDR3 region: CASSFRGNSPLHF. The CDR3, as DNA: TGTGCCAGCAGTTTTAGGGGAAATTCACCCCTCCACTTT.

The rearrangement uses TRBV9 and TRBJ2-1; D gene ambiguous. Trimming left V 4 bases short and J 8 bases short, with 16 bases between. The CDR3 runs to 14 residues. CDR1 and CDR2 (germline): SGDLS, YYNGEE. CDR3 sequence: CASSSRSDADEQFF. CDR3 DNA sequence: TGTGCCAGCAGCTCACGATCCGATGCGGATGAGCAGTTCTTC.

In this sample, this clone turned up once. This CDR3 is CASSVSQGTYNEQFF. The CDR3 bases are TGTGCCAGCAGCGTATCTCAGGGGACCTACAATGAGCAGTTCTTC. This chain connects TRBV9 to TRBJ2-1, with D possibly being TRBD1 (6 bases). CDR1 and CDR2 from the germline V gene are SGDLS and YYNGEE. The CDR3 length is 15 residues. The V end was cut by 1 base, the J end by 2 bases, with 10 bases between. The whole variable domain, filled in from reference TRBV9 and TRBJ2-1, reads DSGVTQTPKHLITATGQRVTLRCSPRSGDLSVYWYQQSLDQGLQFLIQYYNGEERAKGNILERFSAQQFPDLHSELNLSSLELGDSALYFCASSVSQGTYNEQFFGPGTRLTVL.

The chain employs TRBV30 and TRBJ1-5; the D gene is possibly TRBD1 (5 bases). V lost 1 base and J 7 bases, leaving 11 bases between the germline ends. The V gene's germline CDR1 is GTSNPN and CDR2 SVGIG (reference sequence). This CDR3 spans 13 amino acids. CDR3 in amino acids: CAWSDSGFQPQHF. Written as DNA, the CDR3 is TGTGCCTGGAGTGACTCAGGGTTCCAGCCCCAGCATTTT.

Details on this clone: At one boundary the junction diverges from the germline segment, which might be a read error. The chain links TRBV7-9 to TRBJ2-7; weak D call: TRBD2 (5 bases). The CDR3 is made up of 12 amino acids. Germline CDR1 reads SEHNR; CDR2 reads FQNEAQ (reference sequence). The DNA of the CDR3 is TGTTCCAGCAGCTTAGCGTCTTACGAGCAGTACTTC. Its protein is CSSSLASYEQYF. Using reference TRBV7-9 and TRBJ2-7 for the parts outside the CDR3, the full variable domain is DTGVSQNPRHKITKRGQNVTFRCDPISEHNRLYWYRQTLGQGPEFLTYFQNEAQLEKSRLLSDRFSAERPKGSFSTLEIQRTEQGDSAMYLCSSSLASYEQYFGPGTRLTVT.

The chain combines TRBV18 with TRBJ2-1, with D tentatively TRBD2 (7 bases). Looked up from germline, CDR1 is KGHSH and CDR2 is LQKENI. CDR3 length equals 18 residues. The ends were cut back, 4 bases at V and 4 bases at J, with 23 bases in the middle. The CDR3 DNA follows: TGTGCCAGCTCACGTGTAGCCTTAACGGGGGGCGGTTACAATGAGCAGTTCTTC. This codes for CASSRVALTGGGYNEQFF.

The CDR3 nucleotides are TGCGCCCCATGGCCCCGACAGGGGATTGCAACTAATGAAAAACTGTTTTTT. Protein: CAPWPRQGIATNEKLFF. The chain carries TRBV10-1 and TRBJ1-4; 8 bases line up with TRBD1. V shed 11 bases and J 0 bases; nucleotides not matched to a gene: 14. This CDR3 region has 17 residues. CDR1 WNHNN and CDR2 SYGVQD come from the germline V gene (reference sequence).

The CDR3 DNA is TGTGCCAGCAGCTTAGGAGGGAGCTCTGGGGCCAACGTCCTGACTTTC. This translates into CASSLGGSSGANVLTF. The genes are TRBV7-2 and TRBJ2-6, with TRBD2 as a possible D gene (5 bases). Germline V gene lookup returns CDR1 SGHTA and CDR2 FQGNSA. The germline V and J ends were trimmed by 1 base and 0 bases, with 7 bases remaining between them. This CDR3 comprises 16 residues.

This chain links TRBV2 with TRBJ1-6; possible D gene TRBD1, 6 bases. Trimming shortened V by 7 bases and J by 4 bases, and 14 bases separated the two germline ends. Germline V gene sequence: CDR1 SNHLY, CDR2 FYNNEI. The CDR3 totals 15 residues. This chain's CDR3 is CASTATGNYNSPLHF. The DNA for the CDR3 is TGTGCCAGCACCGCCACAGGGAATTATAATTCACCCCTCCACTTT. Variable domain in full (rest from reference TRBV2 and TRBJ1-6): EPEVTQTPSHQVTQMGQEVILRCVPISNHLYFYWYRQILGQKVEFLVSFYNNEISEKSEIFDDQFSVERPDGSNFTLKIRSTKLEDSAMYFCASTATGNYNSPLHFGNGTRLTVT.

This chain connects TRBV29-1 to TRBJ2-5; possible D gene TRBD2, 6 bases. V was cut by 4 bases and J by 5 bases, with 11 bases left in between. The CDR3 contains 12 residues. The V gene's germline CDR1 is SQVTM and CDR2 ANQGSEA. The CDR3 is CSVGRGAETQYF. The CDR3 DNA follows: TGCAGCGTTGGGAGGGGTGCGGAGACCCAGTACTTC.

V is TRBV25-1 and J is TRBJ1-5; TRBD1 agrees at 8 bases. The CDR3 is made up of 14 amino acids. J gave up 3 bases and V 8 bases, and 6 bases lay outside the gene matches. Germline CDR1 and CDR2: MGHDK and SYGVNS. CDR3 in amino acids: CASSGTGFNQPQHF. CDR3 coding DNA: TGTGCCAGCTCCGGGACAGGCTTCAATCAGCCCCAGCATTTT.

The J gene is TRBJ1-1, the V gene TRBV27; no firm D call. CDR3 length equals 15 residues. Germline CDR1 and CDR2: MNHEY and SMNVEV (reference sequence). V was cut by 8 bases and J by 4 bases, with 20 bases left in between. The CDR3 DNA reads TGTGCCAGCCTACATCTTTACGGAAGGAGCACTGAAGCTTTCTTT. This translates into CASLHLYGRSTEAFF.

The rearrangement links TRBV6-6 to TRBJ1-2, with D unresolved. This CDR3 has 14 residues. Trimming removed 7 bases at V and 4 bases at J, with 16 bases between. The germline V gene encodes CDR1 MNHNY and CDR2 SVGAGI (reference sequence). The CDR3 spells CASISSSLSYGYTF. The DNA of the CDR3 is TGTGCCAGCATTAGTAGCAGTTTATCCTATGGCTACACCTTC.

This clone was observed a few times. The chain recombines TRBV4-3 with TRBJ1-2; 8 bases are shared with TRBD1. V dropped 5 bases and J dropped 6; count of bases not matched to a gene: 14. The CDR3 is 16 residues long. Germline values: CDR1 LGHNA, CDR2 YSLEER. The CDR3 region has the DNA TGCGCCAGCAGCTTCAGGGGGCGGGCAGGGATAAATGGCTACACCTTC. Protein sequence: CASSFRGRAGINGYTF.

This rearrangement joins TRBV19 to TRBJ2-5, with 11 nucleotides matching TRBD1. Trimming removed 3 bases from V and 5 bases from J; junction bases left unmatched: 11. Germline loops: CDR1 LNHDA, CDR2 SQIVND (reference sequence). CDR3 length equals 17 residues. The CDR3 spells CASSISITGQGVETQYF. CDR3 DNA sequence: TGTGCCAGTAGTATCAGCATTACGGGACAGGGGGTTGAGACCCAGTACTTC.